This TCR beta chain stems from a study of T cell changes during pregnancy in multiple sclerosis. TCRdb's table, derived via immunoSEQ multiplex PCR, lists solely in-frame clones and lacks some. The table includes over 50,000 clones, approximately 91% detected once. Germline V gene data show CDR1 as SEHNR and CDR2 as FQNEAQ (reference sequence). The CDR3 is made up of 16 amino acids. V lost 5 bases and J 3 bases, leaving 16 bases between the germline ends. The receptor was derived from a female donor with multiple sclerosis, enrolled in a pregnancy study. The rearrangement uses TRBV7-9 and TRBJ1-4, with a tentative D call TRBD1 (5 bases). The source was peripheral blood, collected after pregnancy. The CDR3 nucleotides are TGTGCCAGCAGCCTCGGGCCGGCGGGGGCTAATGAAAAACTGTTTTTT. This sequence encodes CASSLGPAGANEKLFF. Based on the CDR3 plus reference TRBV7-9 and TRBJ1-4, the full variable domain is DTGVSQNPRHKITKRGQNVTFRCDPISEHNRLYWYRQTLGQGPEFLTYFQNEAQLEKSRLLSDRFSAERPKGSFSTLEIQRTEQGDSAMYLCASSLGPAGANEKLFFGSGTQLSVL.